This is a list of T cell receptor beta chains from one sample in a study of naive and memory T cell subsets. TCRdb analysed the UMI-ligation and nested PCR reads with MiXCR anew, one entry per CDR3 protein. The repertoire holds about 25,000 distinct CDR3 sequences, with roughly 5.5% as singletons. The sequenced material came from blood. The receptors derive from an adult in good health. Both conserved end residues are part of each CDR3. A D gene is named only where the DNA matches it firmly. A clone size is listed for some rows: how often the clone was seen (once, few, many), or a class if it is expanded.

CDR3 length,D gene,clone size,J gene,V gene,CDR3 protein,CDR3 DNA
13,.,many,TRBJ2-7,TRBV11-3,CASSLGTSYEQYF,TGTGCCAGCAGCTTAGGTACTTCCTACGAGCAGTACTTC
14,.,many,TRBJ1-1,TRBV15,CATSNRDKGPEAFF,TGTGCCACCAGCAACCGGGACAAGGGCCCTGAAGCTTTCTTT
15,.,many,TRBJ2-7,TRBV6-5,CASSYSQGHSYEQYF,TGTGCCAGCAGTTACTCCCAGGGGCACTCCTACGAGCAGTACTTC
10,.,many,TRBJ1-5,TRBV20-1,CSAGGQPQHF,TGCAGTGCTGGGGGTCAGCCCCAGCATTTT
14,TRBD2,many,TRBJ2-3,TRBV29-1,CSVGAGEGPDTQYF,TGCAGCGTTGGAGCGGGAGAAGGCCCAGATACGCAGTATTTT
16,TRBD1,many,TRBJ1-5,TRBV7-2,CASSLTGGSGNQPQHF,TGTGCCAGCAGCTTAACAGGGGGCTCGGGCAATCAGCCCCAGCATTTT
14,.,many,TRBJ2-3,TRBV12-3/TRBV12-4,CASSFHQGQDTQYF,TGTGCCAGCAGTTTCCATCAGGGTCAAGATACGCAGTATTTT
13,.,many,TRBJ2-7,TRBV5-6,CASSPGTSDEQYF,TGTGCCAGCAGCCCCGGGACATCTGACGAGCAGTACTTC
11,.,.,TRBJ2-5,TRBV5-1,CASSFNETQYF,TGCGCCAGCAGCTTTAATGAGACCCAGTACTTC
12,.,many,TRBJ2-7,TRBV29-1,CSVGATAYEQYF,TGCAGCGTTGGGGCGACGGCGTACGAGCAGTACTTC
14,TRBD1,many,TRBJ2-3,TRBV20-1,CSAPRRRGHDTQYF,TGCAGTGCCCCGAGGCGCAGGGGGCACGATACGCAGTATTTT
15,TRBD2,many,TRBJ2-3,TRBV20-1,CSANPSGRGTDTQYF,TGCAGTGCTAATCCCAGCGGGAGGGGCACAGATACGCAGTATTTT
17,.,.,TRBJ2-7,TRBV6-5,CASSYFLATPCIHEQYF,TGTGCCAGCAGTTACTTCCTAGCGACGCCCTGTATCCACGAGCAGTACTTC
15,.,many,TRBJ2-5,TRBV29-1,CSVFLSTGDGETQYF,TGCAGCGTGTTCTTATCCACCGGGGACGGGGAGACCCAGTACTTC
15,.,few,TRBJ2-1,TRBV7-2,CASSSDHSSYNEQFF,TGTGCCAGCAGCTCGGACCACAGCTCCTACAATGAGCAGTTCTTC
12,.,few,TRBJ2-1,TRBV7-2,CASSLRGDEQFF,TGTGCCAGCAGCCTCCGCGGCGATGAGCAGTTCTTC
15,.,many,TRBJ1-5,TRBV12-3/TRBV12-4,CASSLDGLSNQPQHF,TGTGCCAGCAGTTTAGATGGCCTTAGCAATCAGCCCCAGCATTTT
16,TRBD2,many,TRBJ2-1,TRBV6-2/TRBV6-3,CASSYSKASGRGEQFF,TGTGCCAGCAGTTACTCGAAGGCTAGCGGGAGAGGTGAGCAGTTCTTC
15,.,many,TRBJ1-1,TRBV4-1,CASSPWTGVNTEAFF,TGCGCCAGCAGCCCCTGGACCGGGGTGAACACTGAAGCTTTCTTT
13,.,.,TRBJ2-2,TRBV11-2,CASSPRGTGELFF,TGTGCCAGCAGCCCGCGGGGCACCGGGGAGCTGTTTTTT
14,.,many,TRBJ2-7,TRBV6-5,CASSLLGQTGEQYF,TGTGCCAGCAGTTTACTCGGACAGACGGGCGAGCAGTACTTC
15,TRBD2,many,TRBJ2-2,TRBV27,CASGKAGRVAGELFF,TGTGCCAGCGGAAAAGCGGGACGGGTCGCCGGGGAGCTGTTTTTT
16,TRBD1,many,TRBJ2-2,TRBV27,CASSFRGGVVTGELFF,TGTGCCAGCAGTTTTAGAGGGGGCGTTGTCACCGGGGAGCTGTTTTTT
15,.,many,TRBJ1-1,TRBV20-1,CSARRLLGGDTEAFF,TGCAGTGCTAGGCGCCTTTTGGGGGGCGACACTGAAGCTTTCTTT
13,.,few,TRBJ2-1,TRBV28,CASSFVGGNEQFF,TGTGCCAGCAGTTTCGTGGGGGGAAATGAGCAGTTCTTC
17,.,many,TRBJ2-1,TRBV7-2,CASSLDSRAAQRDEQFF,TGTGCCAGCAGCTTAGATTCGAGAGCGGCCCAACGCGATGAGCAGTTCTTC
13,.,many,TRBJ1-5,TRBV6-2/TRBV6-3,CASNIYSNQPQHF,TGTGCCAGCAACATCTATAGCAATCAGCCCCAGCATTTT
12,.,many,TRBJ2-3,TRBV6-6,CASRGKADTQYF,TGTGCCAGCAGGGGAAAGGCGGATACGCAGTATTTT
12,.,few,TRBJ1-6,TRBV5-4,CASSLANSPLHF,TGTGCCAGCAGCTTGGCCAACTCGCCCCTCCACTTT
15,.,.,TRBJ2-3,TRBV4-3,CASSQRGVSTDTQYF,TGCGCCAGCAGCCAGAGGGGCGTCAGCACAGATACGCAGTATTTT
10,.,once,TRBJ2-7,TRBV6-1,CASTHREQYF,TGTGCCAGCACCCACCGCGAGCAGTACTTC
15,TRBD2,.,TRBJ2-3,TRBV9,CASSANSGATDTQYF,TGTGCCAGCAGCGCCAATAGCGGGGCCACAGATACGCAGTATTTT
16,TRBD2,many,TRBJ2-3,TRBV20-1,CSAIRPLAGITDTQYF,TGCAGTGCCATTAGACCACTAGCGGGGATCACAGATACGCAGTATTTT
14,.,.,TRBJ2-7,TRBV9,CASSPLPDPYEQYF,TGTGCCAGCAGCCCCCTCCCGGATCCCTACGAGCAGTACTTC
14,TRBD1,many,TRBJ1-6,TRBV6-1,CASRADRGRSPLHF,TGTGCCAGCAGGGCCGACAGGGGCCGGTCACCCCTCCACTTT
12,.,.,TRBJ2-5,TRBV20-1,CSVTGAGETQYF,TGCAGTGTGACGGGGGCGGGAGAGACCCAGTACTTC
20,TRBD1,many,TRBJ1-6,TRBV4-3,CASSQGSRRQGSPYNSPLHF,TGCGCCAGCAGCCAAGGATCTCGGCGACAGGGGAGCCCCTATAATTCACCCCTCCACTTT
11,.,many,TRBJ2-3,TRBV6-2/TRBV6-3,CASRSTDTQYF,TGTGCCAGCAGGAGTACAGATACGCAGTATTTT
11,.,many,TRBJ2-3,TRBV7-9,CASSFTDTQYF,TGTGCCAGCAGCTTCACAGATACGCAGTATTTT
13,.,many,TRBJ2-7,TRBV29-1,CSVLGGPSYEQYF,TGCAGCGTATTGGGCGGACCGTCCTACGAGCAGTACTTC
15,TRBD1,many,TRBJ2-7,TRBV10-3,CAISNWGQGSEEQYF,TGTGCCATCAGTAACTGGGGACAGGGTTCGGAAGAGCAGTACTTC
10,.,many,TRBJ2-5,TRBV29-1,CSVIFETQYF,TGCAGCGTTATTTTTGAGACCCAGTACTTC
15,.,many,TRBJ2-1,TRBV18,CASSPPRGPYNEQFF,TGTGCCAGCTCACCACCGCGGGGACCCTACAATGAGCAGTTCTTC
12,.,many,TRBJ1-6,TRBV7-2,CASSLINSPLHF,TGTGCCAGCAGCTTAATTAATTCACCCCTCCACTTT
12,.,few,TRBJ2-2,TRBV29-1,CSVRSGDRSLFF,TGCAGCGTTAGAAGTGGGGATCGGTCGCTGTTTTTT
15,.,few,TRBJ1-1,TRBV5-4,CASSLYSQASTEAFF,TGTGCCAGCAGCTTGTATTCTCAGGCCAGCACTGAAGCTTTCTTT
17,TRBD2,many,TRBJ2-3,TRBV5-6,CASSLVLAGPPTDTQYF,TGTGCCAGCAGCTTGGTACTAGCGGGACCCCCCACAGATACGCAGTATTTT
14,.,many,TRBJ2-4,TRBV7-2,CASSSFADKNIQYF,TGTGCCAGCAGCTCCTTTGCGGACAAAAACATTCAGTACTTC
13,TRBD1,.,TRBJ2-5,TRBV13,CASSATGMETQYF,TGTGCCAGCAGCGCGACAGGGATGGAGACCCAGTACTTC
16,TRBD2,.,TRBJ2-3,TRBV5-4,CASSIYLAGGTDTQYF,TGTGCCAGCAGCATCTATCTAGCGGGAGGTACAGATACGCAGTATTTT
13,.,many,TRBJ2-7,TRBV27,CASSLGQFYEQYF,TGTGCCAGCAGTTTGGGGCAATTCTACGAGCAGTACTTC
13,.,many,TRBJ1-1,TRBV5-1,CASSLRQNTEAFF,TGCGCCAGCAGCTTGAGGCAGAACACTGAAGCTTTCTTT
18,TRBD2,few,TRBJ2-1,TRBV6-5,CASSRTSGPFSSYNEQFF,TGTGCCAGCAGTAGGACTAGCGGGCCCTTTAGCTCCTACAATGAGCAGTTCTTC
15,.,many,TRBJ1-6,TRBV10-3,CAIGLGGAENSPLHF,TGTGCCATTGGGCTCGGAGGGGCTGAAAATTCACCCCTCCACTTT
16,TRBD2,medium-sized,TRBJ2-1,TRBV30,CAWSAVASGSYNEQFF,TGTGCCTGGAGTGCGGTGGCTAGCGGGAGCTACAATGAGCAGTTCTTC